The clone carrying this TCR beta chain showed up many times. This sample is part of a study of T cells of healthy individuals. TCRdb re-called the 5' RACE reads with MiXCR, one entry per CDR3 protein. In the table there are approximately 100,000 distinct CDR3 sequences, around 17% of which are singletons. The sequence was collected from a human donor in good health.

CDR3 loop: CASSPGYGANVLTF. In DNA, the CDR3 is TGTGCCAGCTCACCAGGGTACGGGGCCAACGTCCTGACTTTC. The J gene is TRBJ2-6, the V gene TRBV18, with unresolved D. The CDR3 is 14 amino acids. V was clipped by 2 bases and J by 4 bases, with 6 bases between them. Looked up from germline, CDR1 is KGHSH and CDR2 is LQKENI.